The next 18 T cell receptor beta chains were all read from a single sample in a study of Graves' ophthalmopathy and Graves' hyperthyroidism. RNA transcripts were the template, and TCR beta CDR3 regions were amplified from them. In the first round, RT-PCR was carried out with HTBI primers, and a multiplex PCR formed the second round. One entry per CDR3 protein results from TCRdb running MiXCR on the multiplex PCR reads. The table lists 650,000 to 900,000 distinct CDR3 sequences, roughly 41% of them singletons. The sample taken for sequencing was peripheral blood. Receptor source: an adult man with Graves' ophthalmopathy.

There are many counts of this clonotype. The CDR3 protein is CASSSQGGPTYEQYF. The CDR3 region has the DNA TGTGCCAGCAGCTCCCAAGGGGGACCTACCTACGAGCAGTACTTC. The chain couples TRBV7-2 to TRBJ2-7; weak D call: TRBD1 (6 bases). Between the trimmed V and J ends, which lost 4 bases and 2 bases, there was a span of 15 bases. The CDR3 has 15 amino acids. CDR1 and CDR2 from the germline V gene are SGHTA and FQGNSA.

The sample holds a few counts of this clonotype. The gene calls are TRBV7-9 and TRBJ1-5, with 7 bases lining up with TRBD1. Germline CDR1 and CDR2: SEHNR and FQNEAQ (reference sequence). Trimming removed 4 bases from V and 4 bases from J; junction bases left unmatched: 7. This CDR3 has 15 residues. The CDR3 nucleotides read TGTGCCAGCAGCTCCGGGACAGAACCTAATCAGCCCCAGCATTTT. This encodes CASSSGTEPNQPQHF. Complete variable domain (other parts from reference TRBV7-9 and TRBJ1-5): DTGVSQNPRHKITKRGQNVTFRCDPISEHNRLYWYRQTLGQGPEFLTYFQNEAQLEKSRLLSDRFSAERPKGSFSTLEIQRTEQGDSAMYLCASSSGTEPNQPQHFGDGTRLSIL.

For this clonotype: This clone may be a read error of a much larger clone one base away. This rearrangement joins TRBV2 to TRBJ1-2; a weak D match, TRBD1 (6 bases). This CDR3 has 14 residues. CDR1 is SNHLY and CDR2 is FYNNEI in the germline V gene. V shed 7 bases and J shed 2 bases, with 14 bases lying between them. In DNA, the CDR3 is TGTGCCAGCATGAGCAGGGGATTAAACTATGGCTACACCTTC. Amino acids: CASMSRGLNYGYTF.

Notes on this clonotype: Germline is not matched at one junction end, which may reflect a read error. The J gene is TRBJ2-3, the V gene TRBV29-1; unclear D gene. Germline CDR1 reads SQVTM; CDR2 reads ANQGSEA. The CDR3 extends over 12 amino acids. The CDR3 spells CSVVSDTDTQCF. The CDR3 DNA follows: TGCAGCGTTGTGTCTGACACAGATACGCAGTGTTTT.

This clonotype has just a few counts. The V gene is TRBV7-4, the J gene TRBJ2-2; D gene unclear. Germline assignment: CDR1 SGHVT and CDR2 SQSDAQ. The V end was cut by 5 bases, the J end by 8 bases, with 9 bases between. The CDR3 has 12 amino acids. The CDR3 protein is CASSPISGELFF. The CDR3 coding sequence is TGTGCCAGCAGCCCCATCTCAGGGGAGCTGTTTTTT.

V gene TRBV24-1 combines with J gene TRBJ1-5, with D uncertain. The CDR3 sequence is 16 residues long. The germline V gene encodes CDR1 KGHDR and CDR2 SFDVKD. Trimming shortened V by 12 bases and J by 2 bases, and 22 bases separated the two germline ends. CDR3 sequence reads: CAGSSPGSQGNQPQHF. The CDR3 nucleotides are TGTGCCGGCAGTTCCCCTGGGTCCCAGGGCAATCAGCCCCAGCATTTT.

This clonotype was counted many times. The genes are TRBV7-9 and TRBJ1-4; D not certain. Between the trimmed V and J ends, which lost 5 bases and 2 bases, there was a span of 9 bases. The CDR3 contains 14 residues. Germline loops: CDR1 SEHNR, CDR2 FQNEAQ (reference sequence). The CDR3 region has the DNA TGTGCCAGCAGCACGCGAGGGACTAATGAAAAACTGTTTTTT. It encodes CASSTRGTNEKLFF. The variable domain in full, with the rest retrieved from reference TRBV7-9 and TRBJ1-4, is DTGVSQNPRHKITKRGQNVTFRCDPISEHNRLYWYRQTLGQGPEFLTYFQNEAQLEKSRLLSDRFSAERPKGSFSTLEIQRTEQGDSAMYLCASSTRGTNEKLFFGSGTQLSVL.

This clonotype was seen a handful of times. The chain combines TRBV12-3 or TRBV12-4 with TRBJ1-6; the match to TRBD1 covers 11 bases. There are 14 residues in the CDR3. Trimming cost V 3 bases and J 10 bases; bases outside gene matches: 2. The DNA of the CDR3 is TGTGCCAGCAGTTTGAGGACAGGGGGCTCACCCCTCCACTTT. Protein product: CASSLRTGGSPLHF.

The chain uses TRBV20-1 and TRBJ1-3; D gene ambiguous. CDR1 is DFQATT and CDR2 is SNEGSKA in the germline V gene (reference sequence). Trimming took 6 bases from V and 4 from J, leaving 16 bases between them. The CDR3 is made up of 14 amino acids. DNA of the CDR3: TGCAGTGCCAACTATAAGGGAGCGGGAAACACCATATATTTT. Amino acid sequence: CSANYKGAGNTIYF.

V usage is TRBV29-1 and J usage is TRBJ1-2; tentatively, D is TRBD1 (5 bases). Germline values: CDR1 SQVTM, CDR2 ANQGSEA. There are 12 residues in the CDR3. The chain's CDR3 is CSFGRVNYGYTF. CDR3 coding DNA: TGCAGTTTTGGCAGGGTGAACTATGGCTACACCTTC. Together with reference TRBV29-1 and TRBJ1-2, the CDR3 gives the full variable domain: SAVISQKPSRDICQRGTSLTIQCQVDSQVTMMFWYRQQPGQSLTLIATANQGSEATYESGFVIDKFPISRPNLTFSTLTVSNMSPEDSSIYLCSFGRVNYGYTFGSGTRLTVV.

At least ten counts were recorded for this clonotype. In nucleotides, the CDR3 is TGCGCCAGCAGTGAGGTAGGGAACTACGAGCAGTACTTC. Translated, it gives CASSEVGNYEQYF. This chain connects TRBV10-2 to TRBJ2-7; no definite D call. V was shortened by 2 bases and J by 3 bases, with 8 bases between the two germline ends. CDR1 is WSHSY, CDR2 SAAADI, per germline. CDR3 length: 13 amino acids.

This clonotype was counted only a few times. The CDR3 sequence: CANLGTSNTEAFF. The CDR3 DNA reads TGTGCCAACTTAGGGACATCGAACACTGAAGCTTTCTTT. The V and J genes are TRBV7-3 and TRBJ1-1; D might be TRBD1 (6 bases). With 10 bases removed from V and 1 base from J, the gap between germline ends came to 13 bases. Germline CDR1 and CDR2: SGHTA and FQGTGA. The CDR3 extends over 13 amino acids.

Regarding this clonotype: The junction departs from germline at one end; a sequencing error may be responsible. The chain couples TRBV7-9 to TRBJ2-2; D is perhaps TRBD1 (6 bases). The CDR3 runs 12 residues. The germline gives CDR1 SEHNR, CDR2 FQNEAQ (reference sequence). For the CDR3, the DNA is TGTGCCAGCAGCTTAGATCCAGGGGCGCTGTTTTTT. Protein sequence: CASSLDPGALFF. Together with reference TRBV7-9 and TRBJ2-2, the CDR3 gives the full variable domain: DTGVSQNPRHKITKRGQNVTFRCDPISEHNRLYWYRQTLGQGPEFLTYFQNEAQLEKSRLLSDRFSAERPKGSFSTLEIQRTEQGDSAMYLCASSLDPGALFFGEGSRLTVL.

This clonotype has more than one count but fewer than ten. This chain connects TRBV20-1 to TRBJ1-1; D is unresolved. The germline V gene has CDR1 DFQATT and CDR2 SNEGSKA (reference sequence). The V gene lost 7 bases and the J gene lost 0 bases, with 12 bases spanning the gap. The CDR3 spans 13 residues. The CDR3 DNA reads TGCAGTGTGGAGGGTAGGGTGAACACTGAAGCTTTCTTT. Residues: CSVEGRVNTEAFF.

This clonotype showed up many times. The chain combines TRBV29-1 with TRBJ2-5, with D maybe TRBD2 (6 bases). V was pared by 3 bases and J by 5 bases, with 22 bases between. The CDR3 has 16 residues. The germline CDR1 and CDR2 sequences are SQVTM and ANQGSEA. Written as DNA, the CDR3 is TGCAGCGTTGATAGGCGTGACAGAGAGGGGAGGGAGACCCAGTACTTC. Translation: CSVDRRDREGRETQYF.

The V and J genes are TRBV12-5 and TRBJ2-5; either TRBD1 or TRBD2 may supply D (6 bases each). Trimming cost V 4 bases and J 5 bases, with 8 bases left between them. Looked up from germline, CDR1 is LGHNT and CDR2 is FRNRAP. This CDR3 spans 12 amino acids. The CDR3 reads CASGWGAETQYF. Here the CDR3 DNA reads TGTGCTAGTGGTTGGGGGGCGGAGACCCAGTACTTC.

The rearrangement links TRBV6-5 to TRBJ1-3, with D tentatively TRBD1 (6 bases). Germline V gives CDR1 MNHEY, CDR2 SVGAGI. The CDR3 spans 18 residues. V was shortened by 6 bases and J by 2 bases, with 23 bases between the two germline ends. The CDR3 region has the DNA TGTGCCAGCAGCGCCATCGCAACCGGGCAGGGGCCTGGAAACACCATATATTTT. Translated: CASSAIATGQGPGNTIYF.

To note about this clonotype: This may stem from a read error, because a much larger clone lies one nucleotide away. The chain recombines TRBV25-1 with TRBJ2-5; the D is unclear. The germline V gene encodes CDR1 MGHDK and CDR2 SYGVNS. This CDR3 is 12 amino acids long. Here the CDR3 reads CANSEWYGTQYF. The CDR3 nucleotides are TGTGCCAACAGTGAGTGGTATGGGACCCAGTACTTC.